This T cell receptor (beta chain) was identified in a study of blood T cell repertoires in COVID-19 (dated by TCRdb to 2018 to 2021). Regarding the research as a whole: The collaborator samples originated in the United States, Italy and Spain and spanned the acute and convalescent phases of COVID-19. Sample metadata almost always included a de-identified subject ID, COVID-19 status, age in years and sex. The repertoires were released in a freely available public database meant as a resource for research on the immune response to SARS-CoV-2. HLA class I and class II types, where available, came from metadata supplied by the sample provider rather than from assay-based typing. The samples were drawn from two sources: the first 160 participants of the ongoing ImmuneRACE study, and 1,200 or so subjects contributed by 6 global collaborators. The prospective study material was composed of cDNA or gDNA derived from T cells, B-cell-depleted T cells, or PBMCs. Deeply sampled blood TCRbeta repertoires from subjects exposed to, actively infected with, or recovered from COVID-19 were included in the dataset.

Whole blood was collected in K2EDTA tubes by collaborating institutions according to the institutions' own protocols. For TCRbeta analysis, collaborators shipped samples in one of three forms: frozen whole blood, isolated PBMCs, or DNA extracted from either of those sample types. The immunoSEQ Assay, a bias-controlled multiplex PCR, was used to amplify TCRbeta CDR3 regions from genomic DNA. From the authors' description of their analysis: The number of nucleated cells in each sample was estimated by amplification of reference gene primers within the assay. To quantify the absolute abundance of each unique TCRbeta CDR3 rearrangement, sequence reads were collapsed and filtered. For each sample, productive Simpson clonality was calculated as the square root of Simpson's diversity index across productive rearrangements. This is the immuneACCESS table as TCRdb keeps it, with only in-frame sequences that have V and J called. A part of the clones is gone; compared with another copy, unresolved V genes explain less than half, and the rest is unexplained. The D gene and trimming were derived from the DNA, and the V and J assignments and clone size from that table. The sample table contains approximately 210,000 clones; only one count was recorded for roughly 84% of them. Of the sample, under 2% falls within the top ten clones.

As regards this clone: Its antigen target is currently unknown. No much larger clonotype is one base removed from it; base qualities were not supplied.

The CDR3, from cysteine to phenylalanine, totals 17 residues. Just CDR3 DNA is preserved here, 51 bases in frame from base 1. V lost 5 bases and J lost 0 bases; the stretch between them is 17 bases long. For CDR1 and CDR2, the germline V gene lists MGHDK and SYGVNS. Results the study describes overall, beyond this receptor: Clinical and demographic metadata were provided uncurated, with the amount varying by source and participant.

The chain is assembled from TRBV25-1 and TRBJ2-1; too little of a D gene remains to name it. What was sequenced was peripheral blood. The sequence was obtained from a man aged 35 to 55 with active or convalescent COVID-19. The CDR3 in this case is CASSKPEASSSYNEQFF. The DNA sequence is as follows: TGTGCCAGCAGTAAACCCGAGGCCTCGAGCTCCTACAATGAGCAGTTCTTC.